These 16 T cell receptor beta chains were sequenced from one sample in a study of T-cell memory formation after mild COVID-19 (dated by TCRdb to the early 2020s). The library relied on 5' RACE. The data were produced on an Illumina NovaSeq 6000. TCRdb reanalyzed the raw reads on its own, using fastp at Q25 for trimming and MiXCR for clone calling, and kept in-frame beta chains. All rows with the same CDR3 protein become a single entry with the most common DNA and genes. This sample lists 200,000 to 250,000 distinct CDR3 sequences; around 27% were detected once. The top ten clonotypes cover about an eighth of the sample. Sequenced input: PBMCs or a T cell subset sorted from them (not recorded which). The receptor set was obtained from an adult woman who had mild COVID-19 (a few samples of this study predate the infection). The sample titles of this study are shuffled in the database, so cell type and time point are left out; the donor was told from shared clones.

The count of this clonotype is one. DNA of the CDR3: TGTGCCAGCTCCCTGGTGGCGGGATTTAACACCGGGGAGCTGTTTTTT. Translation: CASSLVAGFNTGELFF. This chain joins TRBV6-2 or TRBV6-3 and TRBJ2-2, with D perhaps TRBD2 (6 bases). This CDR3 is built from 16 residues. Between the trimmed V and J ends, which lost 8 bases and 2 bases, there was a span of 18 bases. Germline V lookup: CDR1 MNHEY, CDR2 SVGEGT.

A few counts support this clonotype. V is TRBV6-6 and J is TRBJ2-6; perhaps D is TRBD1 or TRBD2 (5 bases each). The germline gives CDR1 MNHNY, CDR2 SVGAGI (reference sequence). Trimming removed 4 bases at V and 5 bases at J, with 27 bases between. The CDR3 runs 20 residues. CDR3 sequence reads: CASSSYPSGTTASWANVLTF. In nucleotides, the CDR3 is TGTGCCAGCAGTTCTTACCCATCCGGGACCACCGCCAGCTGGGCCAACGTCCTGACTTTC.

The chain has TRBV29-1 and TRBJ1-1; no firm D call. Per the germline V gene, CDR1 is SQVTM and CDR2 is ANQGSEA. This CDR3 is built from 13 residues. V lost 4 bases, J lost 0 bases, and 9 bases lay in between. For the CDR3, the DNA is TGCAGCGTTGTTAGGGTGATGAACACTGAAGCTTTCTTT. This codes for CSVVRVMNTEAFF. Using reference TRBV29-1 and TRBJ1-1 for the parts outside the CDR3, the full variable domain is SAVISQKPSRDICQRGTSLTIQCQVDSQVTMMFWYRQQPGQSLTLIATANQGSEATYESGFVIDKFPISRPNLTFSTLTVSNMSPEDSSIYLCSVVRVMNTEAFFGQGTRLTVV.

The chain is built from TRBV20-1 and TRBJ1-3; maybe TRBD1 (6 bases). CDR3 length: 14 amino acids. V lost 6 bases and J 2 bases, leaving 14 bases between the germline ends. Germline V gene sequence: CDR1 DFQATT, CDR2 SNEGSKA (reference sequence). As DNA, the CDR3 is TGCAGTGCAATACAGGGATCCCCTGGAAACACCATATATTTT. Its translation is CSAIQGSPGNTIYF.

The V call is TRBV5-6, the J call TRBJ2-1; D is unclear. Germline lookup yields CDR1 SGHDT and CDR2 YYEEEE. The CDR3 runs to 16 residues. Trimming left V 0 bases short and J 0 bases short, with 10 bases between. Here the CDR3 reads CASSLAGYRSYNEQFF. Here the CDR3 DNA reads TGTGCCAGCAGCTTGGCCGGGTACCGCTCCTACAATGAGCAGTTCTTC.

The rearrangement links TRBV15 to TRBJ2-3; 11 nucleotides line up with TRBD1. Germline trimming cut 3 bases from V and 2 bases from J; bases unmatched to any gene: 1. This CDR3 is built from 15 residues. Germline V gene sequence: CDR1 LNHNV, CDR2 YYDKDF (reference sequence). CDR3 sequence reads: CATSRGQGDTDTQYF. CDR3 DNA sequence: TGTGCCACCAGCAGGGGACAGGGGGACACAGATACGCAGTATTTT.

The chain is built from TRBV30 and TRBJ2-6; D may be TRBD1 (6 bases). V lost 0 bases to trimming and J lost 0 bases, with 21 bases between them. Germline lookup yields CDR1 GTSNPN and CDR2 SVGIG (reference sequence). This CDR3 has 20 residues. CDR3 region: CAWSVRGTTNRYSGANVLTF. As DNA, the CDR3 is TGTGCCTGGAGTGTTAGGGGGACAACCAATCGCTACTCTGGGGCCAACGTCCTGACTTTC.

V gene TRBV20-1 combines with J gene TRBJ1-5, with D possibly TRBD1 on 5 matching bases. Trimming shortened V by 5 bases and J by 4 bases, and 9 bases separated the two germline ends. CDR3 length: 12 residues. Germline lookup yields CDR1 DFQATT and CDR2 SNEGSKA (reference sequence). CDR3 sequence (DNA): TGCAGTGCTTTGACAGAGAATCAGCCCCAGCATTTT. The encoded protein is CSALTENQPQHF.

This clonotype occurred a few times. The J gene is TRBJ2-2, the V gene TRBV12-3 or TRBV12-4; the D gene is possibly TRBD1 (5 bases). Deletions cut 5 bases from V and 1 base from J, with 11 bases between. This CDR3 has 15 residues. CDR3 sequence reads: CASSHKGQNTGELFF. The CDR3 region has the DNA TGTGCCAGCAGTCACAAAGGACAGAACACCGGGGAGCTGTTTTTT.

This chain uses TRBV5-1 with TRBJ2-7; D unresolved. The CDR3 contains 10 residues. CDR1 is SGHRS and CDR2 is YFSETQ in the germline V gene. V shed 2 bases and J shed 6 bases, with 3 bases lying between them. DNA of the CDR3: TGCGCCAGCAGCTTCTGCGAGCAGTACTTC. As protein: CASSFCEQYF.

The chain has TRBV4-1 and TRBJ2-7; perhaps TRBD1 as D (5 bases). CDR3 length equals 16 residues. Trimming took 0 bases from V and 1 from J, leaving 13 bases between them. Germline V CDR1 and CDR2: MGHRA, YSYEKL. The CDR3 is CASSQDSGLPSYEQYF. The CDR3 DNA reads as TGCGCCAGCAGCCAAGATTCAGGGCTCCCATCCTACGAGCAGTACTTC.

The gene calls are TRBV7-9 and TRBJ1-1; D is perhaps TRBD1 (6 bases). This CDR3 has 15 residues. Germline V gene sequence: CDR1 SEHNR, CDR2 FQNEAQ (reference sequence). V lost 5 bases and J 0 bases, leaving 13 bases between the germline ends. The chain's CDR3 is CASSRETGLNTEAFF. The DNA of the CDR3 is TGTGCCAGCAGCAGAGAGACAGGATTGAACACTGAAGCTTTCTTT.

V gene TRBV5-6 combines with J gene TRBJ2-7, with D perhaps TRBD1 or TRBD2 (5 bases each). With 3 bases removed from V and 3 bases from J, the gap between germline ends came to 13 bases. Germline V CDR1 and CDR2: SGHDT, YYEEEE. The CDR3 spans 14 residues. DNA for the CDR3: TGTGCCAGCAGCTCCGGGACCATCCGCTACGAGCAGTACTTC. Its protein product is CASSSGTIRYEQYF.

In this sample, this clonotype turned up a few times. The rearrangement links TRBV27 to TRBJ2-7, with D uncertain. The germline V gene encodes CDR1 MNHEY and CDR2 SMNVEV (reference sequence). This CDR3 region has 14 residues. V gave up 3 bases and J gave up 3 bases, with 12 bases separating them. CDR3 residues: CASSLHSLYYEQYF. The CDR3, as DNA: TGTGCCAGCAGTTTGCACAGCCTGTACTACGAGCAGTACTTC.

V gene TRBV4-3 combines with J gene TRBJ2-7; D call uncertain. The V and J ends lost 0 bases and 3 bases respectively, with 18 bases between them. This CDR3 has 17 residues. The germline CDR1 and CDR2 sequences are LGHNA and YSLEER. The DNA for the CDR3 is TGCGCCAGCAGCCAAGATTTTTTGCTGTCAGGCCGCTACGAGCAGTACTTC. Translated: CASSQDFLLSGRYEQYF.

The rearrangement uses TRBV20-1 and TRBJ1-2, with D uncertain. Germline CDR1 DFQATT, CDR2 SNEGSKA (reference sequence). This CDR3 has 13 amino acids. V gave up 3 bases and J gave up 3 bases, with 11 bases separating them. DNA for the CDR3: TGCAGTGCTAGGGACCGGGAGGACTATGGCTACACCTTC. It yields the protein CSARDREDYGYTF.